This T cell receptor beta chain was observed in a study of tumor-infiltrating lymphocytes in localized non-small cell lung cancer (dated by TCRdb to 2020 to 2022). Turning to the overall study: Several histologies were represented in the cohort, which also included both smokers and never-smokers as well as patients whose samples were collected after neoadjuvant chemotherapy. Resected tumor tissue and uninvolved lung tissue described as non-adjacent to the tumor were contributed by each patient, with both tissues obtained from the same patient. The overall ICON cohort was composed of some 140 surgical patients with localized non-small cell lung cancer whose tumors were resected. A total of some 56 patients were included in the paired tumor versus uninvolved lung comparison of immunoSEQ T-cell fraction. Alongside flow cytometry, multiplex immunofluorescence, RNA-seq, exome sequencing and proteomics, TCR sequencing was applied to the same patients as one of several integrated assays.

In regard to this clone: Which antigen it targets is not known. Base-call qualities are not available, and no considerably larger clone is one nucleotide away.

From the cysteine up to the phenylalanine, the CDR3 has a length of 15 residues. Solely the CDR3 DNA is kept, with 45 bases framed from the first base. The trim is 3 bases for V and 11 bases for J, with a gap of 22 bases between the germline ends. CDR1 and CDR2 (LNHDA, SQIVND) derive from the germline V gene (reference sequence). Enrollment in ICON was initiated in early 2016, and the last patient was enrolled in late 2018. Fresh tumor and matched uninvolved tissue for in-depth immune analyses, including TCR sequencing, were collected from a subcohort of around 76 patients. DNA for TCR sequencing was isolated from bulk tissue, and no cell sorting was done. Study-wide conclusions, independent of this receptor: Higher T cell infiltration in tumors than in uninvolved lung tissue was supported by TCRbeta sequencing, consistent with immunofluorescence CD3 counts. The TCR-derived T-cell fraction showed no difference between the flow cytometry-defined immunotypes IM1 (good prognosis) and IM2 (poor prognosis). Different pieces of the same tissue were used for different assays, so technical variation could not be separated from intratumor heterogeneity. Tumor T-cell fraction from TCR sequencing was not associated with recurrence-free survival (p = 0.61). Because assay coverage varied across patients depending on available tissue quantity, TCR sequencing was performed for only a subset of the cohort.

The T-cell fraction in tumor and uninvolved lung tissue was provided by TCR sequencing with the immunoSEQ assay. Per the authors' processing: In the survival analysis, patients were divided into a high T-cell fraction group (upper tertile) and a low T-cell fraction group (lower two tertiles), and the two groups were compared using a log-rank test. A signed-rank test was used to check for differences in T-cell fraction between paired tumor and uninvolved lung. TCRdb obtained this table from immuneACCESS and retained in-frame rearrangements with V and J assigned. These tables miss some clones; where compared with another copy, unresolved V genes account for less than half of the shortfall, and the remainder is unexplained. That table is the source of V, J and clone size, and D and trimming were worked out from the DNA. Here the sample has around 10,000 clones; about 60% occur a single time. Around a tenth of the sample is held by the ten biggest clonotypes.

The chain is encoded by TRBV19 joined to TRBJ1-1; a weak D assignment points to TRBD1 (6 bases agree). The sequenced material came from lung tumor tissue. The clonotype originates from a human donor with non-small cell lung cancer. The CDR3 here reads CASSIRGAGRPTAFF. At the DNA level, the sequence is TGTGCCAGTAGTATTAGGGGGGCCGGGCGACCCACGGCTTTCTTT.